The 8 T cell receptor beta chains below come from one sample, sequenced in a study of beta chain features in type 1 diabetes. The study's findings and limits: Shortening of TCRB CDR3s, moderate but significant, appeared in all four CD4+ subsets of Type 1 diabetes patients.

The study reverse transcribed the entire isolated RNA, so it sequenced expressed TCRB transcripts. Assay: immunoSEQ multiplex PCR; the TCRdb copy retains only in-frame clones and omits some. The table shows around 690,000 clones, with 9.5% to 15% occurring only once. For these receptors, no antigen is known. The sequenced sample consisted of naive CD4+ T cells from blood. The source of these receptors is a young man with type 1 diabetes.

A few counts support this clone. Written as DNA, the CDR3 is TGTGCCAGCAGTGAAGGGACAGATCCCTTCAATCAGCCCCAGCATTTT. This sequence encodes CASSEGTDPFNQPQHF. This chain uses TRBV6-1 with TRBJ1-5, with D perhaps matching TRBD1 (6 bases). The ends were cut back, 1 base at V and 3 bases at J, with 13 bases in the middle. The germline CDR1 and CDR2 sequences are MNHNS and SASEGT. This CDR3 is 16 amino acids long.

The V and J genes are TRBV29-1 and TRBJ2-5; D remains ambiguous. The CDR3 has 13 amino acids. Germline assignment: CDR1 SQVTM and CDR2 ANQGSEA. Trimming shortened V by 1 base and J by 2 bases, and 8 bases separated the two germline ends. The CDR3, as DNA: TGCAGCGTTGAAGGGTCAGTTCAAGAGACCCAGTACTTC. Its protein is CSVEGSVQETQYF.

V usage is TRBV11-3 and J usage is TRBJ2-7, with 7 positions matching TRBD1. Germline CDR1 is SGHNT and CDR2 is YENEEA. The CDR3 is 13 residues long. The V and J ends lost 5 bases and 7 bases, in that order; junction bases with no gene match: 8. CDR3: CASSIRDSGEQYF. CDR3 sequence (DNA): TGTGCCAGCAGCATCCGGGACAGCGGAGAGCAGTACTTC.

The rearrangement links TRBV7-8 to TRBJ1-5; the match to TRBD1 covers 9 bases. Germline CDR1 SGHVS, CDR2 FQNEAQ. The CDR3 runs 16 residues. Unmatched junction bases numbered 14, after V lost 8 bases and J lost 6 bases. In DNA form, the CDR3 reads TGTGCCAGCTGCTGCGCGGCCGGGACAGGGTCTCAGCCCCAGCATTTT. Translation: CASCCAAGTGSQPQHF.

The sample holds a few counts of this clone. At the DNA level, this CDR3 is encoded by other sequences in the same sample as well. The CDR3 loop is CSARGTDTQYF. DNA for the CDR3: TGCAGTGCTAGGGGGACAGATACGCAGTATTTT. This chain links TRBV20-1 with TRBJ2-3; D unclear. Trimming removed 3 bases from V and 3 bases from J, with 4 bases in between. The CDR3 runs to 11 residues. CDR1 and CDR2 from the germline V gene are DFQATT and SNEGSKA (reference sequence).

This chain connects TRBV7-2 to TRBJ1-4; D is uncertain. CDR1 SGHTA and CDR2 FQGNSA come from the germline V gene. The CDR3 has 16 residues. Trimming took 4 bases from V and 2 from J, leaving 14 bases between them. The CDR3 DNA follows: TGTGCCAGCAGCTCCCGGATCGCGGGGACTAATGAAAAACTGTTTTTT. This gives the protein CASSSRIAGTNEKLFF.

The chain employs TRBV5-1 and TRBJ2-5; the D is unclear. The CDR3 consists of 14 residues. Trimming removed 0 bases from V and 3 bases from J, with 9 bases in between. CDR1 SGHRS and CDR2 YFSETQ come from the germline V gene. CDR3 in amino acids: CASSLGLIEETQYF. The DNA of the CDR3 is TGCGCCAGCAGCTTGGGGTTGATCGAAGAGACCCAGTACTTC.

In its sample, this clone was seen a few times. The chain uses TRBV7-9 and TRBJ1-5; possible D gene TRBD1, 5 bases. Germline CDR1 is SEHNR and CDR2 is FQNEAQ (reference sequence). This CDR3 spans 14 amino acids. Trimming left V 11 bases short and J 5 bases short, with 19 bases between. CDR3 amino acids: CAVLWGSPYQPQHF. The CDR3 coding sequence is TGTGCCGTCCTCTGGGGCAGTCCGTATCAGCCCCAGCATTTT. Filled out from reference TRBV7-9 and TRBJ1-5, the complete variable domain reads DTGVSQNPRHKITKRGQNVTFRCDPISEHNRLYWYRQTLGQGPEFLTYFQNEAQLEKSRLLSDRFSAERPKGSFSTLEIQRTEQGDSAMYLCAVLWGSPYQPQHFGDGTRLSIL.